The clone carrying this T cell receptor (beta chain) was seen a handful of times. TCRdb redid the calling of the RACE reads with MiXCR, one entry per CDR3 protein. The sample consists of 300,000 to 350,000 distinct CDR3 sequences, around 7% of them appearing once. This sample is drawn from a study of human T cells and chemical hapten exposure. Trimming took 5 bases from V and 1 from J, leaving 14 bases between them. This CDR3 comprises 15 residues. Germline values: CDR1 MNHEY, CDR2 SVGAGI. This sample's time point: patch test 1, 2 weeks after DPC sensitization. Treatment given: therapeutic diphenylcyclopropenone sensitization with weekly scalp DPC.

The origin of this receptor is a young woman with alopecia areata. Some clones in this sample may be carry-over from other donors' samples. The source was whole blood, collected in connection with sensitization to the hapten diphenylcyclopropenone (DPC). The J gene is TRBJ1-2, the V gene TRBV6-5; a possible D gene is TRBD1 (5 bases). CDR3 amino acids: CASSDPKTDNYGYTF. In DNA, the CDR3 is TGTGCCAGCAGTGACCCCAAGACAGATAACTATGGCTACACCTTC.